This T cell receptor beta chain was obtained from a study of human T cells and chemical hapten exposure. In the study overall: Upper-back patches of 0.01% DPC were read at 6 days.

This clonotype was counted ten times or more. In the authors' methods: More than 95,000 TCRs per sample was the median, with a range of about 23,224 to 750,000. MiXCR was run by TCRdb on the RACE reads, yielding one entry per CDR3 protein. What appears here as the V and J calls and clone size reflects TCRdb's work, not the paper's. The repertoire includes 280,000 or so distinct CDR3 sequences, approximately 8% of them detected once, and 1.2% sits in the top ten. Stated time point: pre-sensitization, week 0. Treatment denoted: therapeutic diphenylcyclopropenone sensitization with weekly scalp DPC. The starting material, unfractionated whole blood, was used for total RNA extraction. This CDR3 contains 16 residues. Germline V CDR1 and CDR2: MGHRA, YSYEKL. Trimming stripped 4 bases from V and 0 bases from J, with 15 bases between.

The chain has TRBV4-1 and TRBJ1-2; no clear D. This specimen consisted of whole blood, obtained in connection with sensitization to the hapten diphenylcyclopropenone (DPC). The TCR originated in a man between 18 and 29 years old with alopecia areata. Some clones in this sample may be carry-over from other donors' samples. The CDR3 DNA reads as TGCGCCAGCAGCCCCTGGACGCAGGAAACTAACTATGGCTACACCTTC. It yields the protein CASSPWTQETNYGYTF.